This T cell receptor beta chain was identified in a study of T cell responses to AZD1222 COVID-19 vaccine. General study results and limits: Clonal diversity may have been underestimated, and the donors were mostly white British, with more females than males. Nearly half of spike-specific TCRs reportedly target unmutated variant regions.

The data were produced by immunoSEQ multiplex PCR, yet TCRdb's version contains in-frame clones alone and is incomplete. The sample contains 85,000 to 110,000 clones, about 87% of which appear only once. This CDR3 contains 15 residues. V was pared by 8 bases and J by 7 bases, with 21 bases between. Germline loops: CDR1 SEHNR, CDR2 FQNEAQ (reference sequence). On this clone: The antigen remains unidentified.

The clonotype originates from an adult in good health. This chain joins TRBV7-9 and TRBJ2-1; TRBD2 is a possible D gene (6 bases). The sequencing used peripheral blood, collected on day 0 of AZD1222 vaccination. CDR3 region: CASELEGIGANEQFF. The CDR3 nucleotides read TGTGCCAGCGAACTGGAGGGTATCGGTGCAAATGAGCAGTTCTTC.